The present entry profiles one T cell receptor beta chain with its context. This CDR3 is 16 amino acids long. The germline CDR1 and CDR2 sequences are SGHRS and YFSETQ. The V end lost 4 bases, the J end lost 0 bases, and 17 bases lay between the germline ends. Clones were sequenced by immunoSEQ multiplex PCR, and TCRdb holds only the in-frame ones, with some missing. The sample contains approximately 150,000 clones, 94% of which appear only once. This entry belongs to a study of control samples from healthy donors and cancer patients. The sequenced sample consisted of PBMCs. The receptor was derived from a man between 60 and 70 years old with colorectal cancer. This chain connects TRBV5-1 to TRBJ2-7; D perhaps matches TRBD1 (7 bases). The CDR3 spells CASSPQGGALSYEQYF. CDR3 bases: TGCGCCAGCAGCCCCCAGGGGGGAGCTCTCTCCTACGAGCAGTACTTC.